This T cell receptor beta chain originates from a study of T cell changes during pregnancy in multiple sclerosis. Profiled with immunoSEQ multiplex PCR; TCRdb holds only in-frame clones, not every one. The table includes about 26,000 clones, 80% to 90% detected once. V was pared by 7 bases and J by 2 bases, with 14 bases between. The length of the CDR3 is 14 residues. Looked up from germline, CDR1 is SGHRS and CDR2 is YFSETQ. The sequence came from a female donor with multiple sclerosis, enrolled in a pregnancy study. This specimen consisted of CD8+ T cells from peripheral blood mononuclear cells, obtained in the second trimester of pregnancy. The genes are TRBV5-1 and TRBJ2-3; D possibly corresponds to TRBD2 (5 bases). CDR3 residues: CASLAGPPTDTQYF. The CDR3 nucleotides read TGCGCCAGCCTGGCGGGCCCGCCCACAGATACGCAGTATTTT.